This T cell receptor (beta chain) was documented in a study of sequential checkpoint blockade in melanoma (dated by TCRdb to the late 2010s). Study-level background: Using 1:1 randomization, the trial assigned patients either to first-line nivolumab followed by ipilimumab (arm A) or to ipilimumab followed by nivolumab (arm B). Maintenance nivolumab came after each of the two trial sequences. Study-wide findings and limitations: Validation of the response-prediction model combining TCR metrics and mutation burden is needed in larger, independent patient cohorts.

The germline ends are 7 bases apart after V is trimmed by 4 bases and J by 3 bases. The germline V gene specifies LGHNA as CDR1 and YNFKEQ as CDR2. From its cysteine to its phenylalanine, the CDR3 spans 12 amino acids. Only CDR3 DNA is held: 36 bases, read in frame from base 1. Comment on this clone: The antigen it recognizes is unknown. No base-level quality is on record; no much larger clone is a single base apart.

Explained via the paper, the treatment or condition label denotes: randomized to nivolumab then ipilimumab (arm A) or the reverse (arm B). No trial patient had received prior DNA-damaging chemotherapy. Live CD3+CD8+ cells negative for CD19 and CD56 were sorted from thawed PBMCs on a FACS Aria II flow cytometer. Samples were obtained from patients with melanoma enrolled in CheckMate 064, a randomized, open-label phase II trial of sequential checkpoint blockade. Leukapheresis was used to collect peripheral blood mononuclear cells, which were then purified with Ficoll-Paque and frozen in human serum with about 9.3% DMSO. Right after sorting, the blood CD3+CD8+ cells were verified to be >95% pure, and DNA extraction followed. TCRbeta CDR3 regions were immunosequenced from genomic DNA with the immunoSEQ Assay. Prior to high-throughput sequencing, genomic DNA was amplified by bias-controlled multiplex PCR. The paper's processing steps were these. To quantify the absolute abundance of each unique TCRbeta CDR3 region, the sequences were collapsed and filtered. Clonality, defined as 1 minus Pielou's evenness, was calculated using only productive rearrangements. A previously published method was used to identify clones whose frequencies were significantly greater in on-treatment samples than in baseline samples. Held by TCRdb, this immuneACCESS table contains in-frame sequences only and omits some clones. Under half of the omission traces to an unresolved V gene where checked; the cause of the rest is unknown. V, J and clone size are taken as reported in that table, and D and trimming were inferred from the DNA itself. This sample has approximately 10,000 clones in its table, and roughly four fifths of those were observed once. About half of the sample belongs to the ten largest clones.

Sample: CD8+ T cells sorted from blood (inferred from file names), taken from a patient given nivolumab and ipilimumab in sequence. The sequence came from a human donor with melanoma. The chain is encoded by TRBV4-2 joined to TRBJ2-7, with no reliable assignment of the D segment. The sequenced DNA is TGTGCCAGCAGCCGAGACTTCTACGAGCAGTACTTC. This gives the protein CASSRDFYEQYF.